The 27 T cell receptor beta chains below were found in one sample sequenced in a study of T cells after yellow fever vaccination. TCRdb itself ran the 5' RACE reads through MiXCR, one entry per CDR3 protein. The sample yields hundreds of thousands of distinct CDR3 sequences, about 14% seen once. This specimen consisted of PBMCs, obtained on the day of the yellow fever booster vaccination. The receptor source for this set is a young man who received the YFV17D yellow fever vaccine.

The chain is built from TRBV29-1 and TRBJ2-7; D is unresolved. Trimming took off 0 bases at V and 4 bases at J, with 13 bases between the two ends. The length of the CDR3 is 14 residues. Germline CDR1 reads SQVTM; CDR2 reads ANQGSEA. This chain's CDR3 is CSVEDGPPRYEQYF. CDR3 sequence (DNA): TGCAGCGTTGAAGATGGCCCCCCTAGGTACGAGCAGTACTTC.

This clonotype has only a few counts. V and J are TRBV30 and TRBJ1-3; TRBD1 agrees at 7 bases. In germline, CDR1 is GTSNPN, CDR2 SVGIG (reference sequence). V lost 2 bases, J lost 2 bases, and 9 bases stayed unmatched. This CDR3 contains 16 residues. DNA of the CDR3: TGTGCCTGGAGTAGAGGGGGCGCCGCCCCTGGAAACACCATATATTTT. It specifies CAWSRGGAAPGNTIYF.

J is TRBJ1-1 and V is TRBV20-1, with D possibly TRBD1 on 5 matching bases. Germline CDR1 DFQATT, CDR2 SNEGSKA (reference sequence). Trimming shortened V by 8 bases and J by 11 bases, and 15 bases separated the two germline ends. The CDR3 sequence is 10 residues long. CDR3 in DNA: TGCAGTACCCGGGGGATTAGGGCTTTCTTT. Its protein product is CSTRGIRAFF.

This CDR3 reads CASSPSGRAYADTQYF. The CDR3 bases are TGTGCCAGTAGTCCCTCCGGGAGGGCCTACGCAGATACGCAGTATTTT. The chain is built from TRBV19 and TRBJ2-3; 8 positions match TRBD2. The V segment lost 5 bases and the J segment 4 bases; nucleotides outside the gene matches: 11. CDR1 is LNHDA and CDR2 is SQIVND in the germline V gene (reference sequence). This CDR3 region has 16 residues.

This clonotype was seen only a few times. V is TRBV5-5 and J is TRBJ2-2, with 8 bases matching TRBD2. V lost 0 bases, J lost 1 base, and 2 bases stayed unmatched. Germline V lookup: CDR1 SGHKS, CDR2 YYEKEE (reference sequence). The CDR3 extends over 16 amino acids. The CDR3 region has the DNA TGTGCCAGCAGCTTGGTTAGCGGGATGAACACCGGGGAGCTGTTTTTT. Residues: CASSLVSGMNTGELFF.

This rearrangement joins TRBV6-1 to TRBJ2-1; tentatively, D is TRBD2 (5 bases). Per germline, CDR1 MNHNS and CDR2 SASEGT. CDR3 length: 16 amino acids. Trimming removed 7 bases at V and 2 bases at J, with 18 bases between. The CDR3 DNA follows: TGTGCCAGCACCCCCGCGAGGACTGGAGCCTACAATGAGCAGTTCTTC. This sequence encodes CASTPARTGAYNEQFF.

The rearrangement joins TRBV20-1 to TRBJ1-1, with unresolved D. The CDR3 has 13 amino acids. Germline V gene data show CDR1 as DFQATT and CDR2 as SNEGSKA (reference sequence). Trimming shortened V by 6 bases and J by 1 base, and 12 bases separated the two germline ends. Here the CDR3 reads CSAPGLQNTEAFF. The DNA of the CDR3 is TGCAGTGCCCCGGGCCTCCAGAACACTGAAGCTTTCTTT.

V usage is TRBV9 and J usage is TRBJ2-2, with TRBD2 matching 11 bases. CDR1 and CDR2 (germline): SGDLS, YYNGEE. The length of the CDR3 is 16 residues. After removal of 3 bases from V and 0 bases from J, the junction contained 1 base not matched to a gene. CDR3 protein: CASSASGRPNTGELFF. CDR3 nucleotides: TGTGCCAGCAGCGCTAGCGGGAGGCCGAACACCGGGGAGCTGTTTTTT.

The table lists this clonotype with a few counts. The chain is built from TRBV6-5 and TRBJ1-6; D unclear. In germline, CDR1 is MNHEY, CDR2 SVGAGI. Between the trimmed V and J ends, which lost 0 bases and 10 bases, there was a span of 7 bases. The CDR3 has 13 amino acids. The CDR3 DNA follows: TGTGCCAGCAGTTACTCGTTAGCCTCACCCCTCCACTTT. Protein: CASSYSLASPLHF.

For the CDR3, the DNA is TGTGCCAGCAGTGCACCCAGCTATGGCTACACCTTC. The encoded protein is CASSAPSYGYTF. This rearrangement joins TRBV5-4 to TRBJ1-2; D remains ambiguous. The CDR3 totals 12 residues. Deletions cut 5 bases from V and 4 bases from J, with 9 bases between. From germline, CDR1 is SGHNT and CDR2 YYREEE (reference sequence).

This clonotype was recorded a few times. The chain recombines TRBV30 with TRBJ2-2; D might be TRBD2 (6 bases). In germline, CDR1 is GTSNPN, CDR2 SVGIG (reference sequence). Trimming stripped 0 bases from V and 8 bases from J, with 19 bases between. The CDR3 has 16 amino acids. In DNA, the CDR3 is TGTGCCTGGAGTGTACTATCCGGGAGAAGATCGGGGGAGCTGTTTTTT. As protein: CAWSVLSGRRSGELFF.

This clonotype showed up just a few times. The rearrangement links TRBV7-8 to TRBJ2-3, with TRBD2 identical over 10 bases. Germline CDR1 reads SGHVS; CDR2 reads FQNEAQ. CDR3 size: 16 residues. With 4 bases clipped from V and 4 bases from J, the junction kept 8 bases outside the gene matches. Here the CDR3 reads CASSSRSSGRADTQYF. CDR3 bases: TGTGCCAGCAGCTCGCGGTCCAGCGGGAGGGCAGATACGCAGTATTTT.

This clonotype has a handful of counts. V and J are TRBV30 and TRBJ2-2; D gene unclear. The CDR3 consists of 12 residues. The germline gives CDR1 GTSNPN, CDR2 SVGIG (reference sequence). V dropped 4 bases and J dropped 6 bases, with 9 bases sitting between them. CDR3 DNA: TGTGCCTGGAATTTGCGCGCCGGGGAGCTGTTTTTT. This gives the protein CAWNLRAGELFF.

This clonotype appeared once. A much larger clone lies one base from this, so it may be a read error. The rearrangement links TRBV12-3 or TRBV12-4 to TRBJ2-3; either TRBD1 or TRBD2 may fit D (5 bases each). This CDR3 spans 14 amino acids. V lost 4 bases and J 4 bases, leaving 12 bases between the germline ends. CDR3 bases: TGTGCCAGCAGTTCCGGGGCACCCCCAGATACGCAGTATTTT. Amino acid sequence: CASSSGAPPDTQYF.

A few counts support this clonotype. The chain couples TRBV29-1 to TRBJ2-2; a possible D gene is TRBD1 (6 bases). The CDR3 sequence is 15 residues long. Germline V lookup: CDR1 SQVTM, CDR2 ANQGSEA. Trimming took off 5 bases at V and 3 bases at J, with 16 bases between the two ends. The CDR3: CSVTAGARYTGELFF. CDR3 nucleotides: TGCAGCGTTACCGCAGGGGCACGTTACACCGGGGAGCTGTTTTTT.

The rearrangement links TRBV24-1 to TRBJ1-5; the D gene is possibly TRBD1 (5 bases). The germline gives CDR1 KGHDR, CDR2 SFDVKD. V lost 6 bases, J lost 1 base, and 12 bases lay in between. The CDR3 is made up of 15 amino acids. Here the CDR3 reads CATSPGRGSNQPQHF. Here the CDR3 DNA reads TGTGCCACCAGTCCGGGGCGGGGAAGCAATCAGCCCCAGCATTTT.

The rearrangement joins TRBV28 to TRBJ2-7, with TRBD2 matching over 13 bases. CDR1 is MDHEN, CDR2 SYDVKM, per germline. Trimming at V came to 5 bases and at J to 5 bases, leaving 3 bases not matched to a gene. This CDR3 region has 14 residues. The CDR3 DNA reads as TGTGCCAGCAGTGACGGGACTAGCGGGAACGAGCAGTACTTC. Translating it yields CASSDGTSGNEQYF.

The chain uses TRBV11-2 and TRBJ2-2, with D unresolved. V was cut by 2 bases and J by 0 bases, with 13 bases left in between. CDR1 and CDR2 (germline): SGHAT, FQNNGV. CDR3 length: 17 amino acids. CDR3 coding DNA: TGTGCCAGCAGCTTACGGCGCGGAACCTCGAACACCGGGGAGCTGTTTTTT. Translation: CASSLRRGTSNTGELFF.

The chain is built from TRBV19 and TRBJ1-5, with D possibly being TRBD1 (5 bases). CDR3 length equals 15 residues. V was shortened by 3 bases and J by 2 bases, with 11 bases between the two germline ends. Looked up from germline, CDR1 is LNHDA and CDR2 is SQIVND (reference sequence). CDR3 bases: TGTGCCAGTAGTATGATGAAGACAGGCAATCAGCCCCAGCATTTT. Amino acid sequence: CASSMMKTGNQPQHF.

The sample holds a few counts of this clonotype. The chain couples TRBV5-1 to TRBJ2-7, with 9 bases that match TRBD2. The V and J ends lost 0 bases and 2 bases, in that order; junction bases with no gene match: 3. The germline CDR1 and CDR2 sequences are SGHRS and YFSETQ. The CDR3 runs to 15 residues. This chain's CDR3 is CASSLAGTSPYEQYF. In nucleotides, the CDR3 is TGCGCCAGCAGCTTGGCAGGGACTAGCCCCTACGAGCAGTACTTC.

The chain has TRBV3-1 and TRBJ2-1; the D gene is possibly TRBD1 (5 bases). This CDR3 region has 13 residues. Trimming took off 4 bases at V and 7 bases at J, with 11 bases between the two ends. CDR1 is LGHDT and CDR2 is YNNKEL in the germline V gene (reference sequence). The CDR3 DNA reads TGTGCCAGCAGCCTTTTCAGGGTAAATGAGCAGTTCTTC. It yields the protein CASSLFRVNEQFF.

The genes are TRBV20-1 and TRBJ2-1, with D perhaps TRBD2 (6 bases). The germline gives CDR1 DFQATT, CDR2 SNEGSKA (reference sequence). Trimming removed 5 bases from V and 8 bases from J, with 22 bases in between. This CDR3 is 15 amino acids long. The CDR3 protein is CSAPRGPGGGYEQFF. In nucleotides, the CDR3 is TGCAGTGCTCCCCGCGGCCCCGGGGGAGGCTATGAGCAGTTCTTC.

The table lists this clonotype with a few counts. The chain carries TRBV20-1 and TRBJ2-3, with 9 bases fitting TRBD1. J was trimmed by 2 bases and V by 5 bases; bases with no gene match: 2. CDR1 and CDR2 (germline): DFQATT, SNEGSKA (reference sequence). The length of the CDR3 is 13 residues. CDR3 loop: CSAWDRVTDTQYF. CDR3 DNA: TGCAGTGCTTGGGACAGGGTCACAGATACGCAGTATTTT.

The rearrangement uses TRBV5-4 and TRBJ2-5; no reliable D call. Trimming removed 0 bases from V and 9 bases from J, with 9 bases in between. Germline assignment: CDR1 SGHNT and CDR2 YYREEE (reference sequence). The CDR3 length is 12 residues. Here the CDR3 DNA reads TGTGCCAGCAGCTTGGATGTCGGACCCCAGTACTTC. Its protein is CASSLDVGPQYF.

V and J are TRBV7-2 and TRBJ2-2, with D possibly TRBD2 on 5 matching bases. The germline V gene encodes CDR1 SGHTA and CDR2 FQGNSA. With 0 bases removed from V and 6 bases from J, the gap between germline ends came to 8 bases. The CDR3 extends over 14 amino acids. The CDR3 DNA sequence: TGTGCCAGCAGCTTAGCGGCGGGCCCCGGGGAGCTGTTTTTT. Protein product: CASSLAAGPGELFF.

V and J are TRBV5-6 and TRBJ2-5; possible D gene TRBD2, 6 bases. Per germline, CDR1 SGHDT and CDR2 YYEEEE. There are 17 residues in the CDR3. Deletions cut 3 bases from V and 0 bases from J, with 18 bases between. The CDR3 nucleotides read TGTGCCAGCAGCTCAGGACCCACTGGGGGGAACCAAGAGACCCAGTACTTC. Its translation: CASSSGPTGGNQETQYF.

This clonotype was seen a handful of times. The chain is built from TRBV7-2 and TRBJ2-3; 8 bases fit TRBD1. The CDR3 has 15 residues. Germline loops: CDR1 SGHTA, CDR2 FQGNSA. V lost 7 bases to trimming and J lost 2 bases; unmatched junction nucleotides: 8. The CDR3: CASNSGTGYTDTQYF. The CDR3 DNA sequence: TGTGCCAGCAATTCCGGGACAGGTTACACAGATACGCAGTATTTT.